This is a list of T cell receptor beta chains from one sample in a study of CD8 T cells in ankylosing spondylitis. TCRdb fed the 5' RACE reads into MiXCR, producing one record per CDR3 protein. The table shows about 24,000 distinct CDR3 sequences, with roughly 17% occurring only once. The sample was blood. These receptors were collected from a male donor with ankylosing spondylitis or in good health (not recorded which). The CDR3 runs from the conserved cysteine through the conserved F or W. The order of the fields is D gene, J gene, V gene, clone size, CDR3 DNA, CDR3 protein. The D gene is left open where the match is weak. Expanded clones are given a class, and other clones once, few, many or no size at all.

>TRBD1|TRBJ1-4|TRBV5-1|many
TGCGCCAGCAGCTTAAACAGGGGGAATGAAAAACTGTTTTTT
CASSLNRGNEKLFF
>.|TRBJ2-2|TRBV6-5|few
TGTGCCAGCCATATGTGGGCCAGGGTGAGCGGGGAGCTGTTTTTT
CASHMWARVSGELFF
>.|TRBJ2-4|TRBV7-9|many
TGTGCCAGCAGCTTTCGGGGCAGAAATTACTTC
CASSFRGRNYF
>.|TRBJ2-2|TRBV27|.
TGTGCCAGCAGCCTGCACGGGTTAGTTCGAACCGGGGAGCTGTTTTTT
CASSLHGLVRTGELFF
>.|TRBJ1-4|TRBV21-1|.
TGTGCCAGCCCCCATGGGCGATACTCTAATGAAAAACTGTTTTTT
CASPHGRYSNEKLFF
>.|TRBJ2-5|TRBV28|.
TGTGCCAGCAGCCCGGCAGGGGCGTACCAAGAGACCCAGTACTTC
CASSPAGAYQETQYF
>.|TRBJ2-1|TRBV7-9|.
TGTGCCAGCAGCTCGCGGGTGAATGAGCAGTTCTTC
CASSSRVNEQFF
>.|TRBJ2-2|TRBV4-1|many
TGCGCCAGCAGCCAAGAAATGGCGAGCACCGGGGAGCTGTTTTTT
CASSQEMASTGELFF
>TRBD1|TRBJ1-1|TRBV28|few
TGTGCCAGCAGAGTTACAGGGGGCGCGACTGAAGCTTTCTTT
CASRVTGGATEAFF
>.|TRBJ1-5|TRBV4-3|.
TGCGCCAGCAGCCAACAATGGGGGCAAGGCAATCAGCCCCAGCATTTT
CASSQQWGQGNQPQHF